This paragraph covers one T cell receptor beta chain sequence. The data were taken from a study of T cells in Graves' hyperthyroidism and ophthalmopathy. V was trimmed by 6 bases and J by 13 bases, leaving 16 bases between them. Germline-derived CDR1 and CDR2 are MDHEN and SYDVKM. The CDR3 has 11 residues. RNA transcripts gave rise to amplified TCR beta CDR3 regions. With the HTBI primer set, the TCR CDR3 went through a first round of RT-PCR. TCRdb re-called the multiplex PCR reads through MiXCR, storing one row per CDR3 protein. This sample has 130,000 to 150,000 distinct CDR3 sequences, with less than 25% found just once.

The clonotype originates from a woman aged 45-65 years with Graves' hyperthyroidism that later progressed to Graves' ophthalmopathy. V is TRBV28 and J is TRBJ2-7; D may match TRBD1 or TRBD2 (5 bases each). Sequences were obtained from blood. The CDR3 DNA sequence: TGTGCCAGCAGCACCCGGGACCGGGCATACTTC. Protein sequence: CASSTRDRAYF. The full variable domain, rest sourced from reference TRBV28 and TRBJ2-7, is DVKVTQSSRYLVKRTGEKVFLECVQDMDHENMFWYRQDPGLGLRLIYFSYDVKMKEKGDIPEGYSVSREKKERFSLILESASTNQTSMYLCASSTRDRAYFGPGTRLTVT.